This T cell receptor (beta chain) was captured in a study of naive and memory T cell subsets. Study-level results: From naive to CM, EM and EMRA, diversity decreased and Gini increased. In naive cells, over 95% of TCR sequences were seen only once.

Germline CDR1 and CDR2: SGHTA and FQGNSA. The CDR3 is 19 amino acids. The V gene end was trimmed by 2 bases and the J gene end by 9 bases; junction bases not matched to a gene: 20. This clonotype was observed a few times. The antigen is undetermined. An equimolar mix of two oligonucleotides served as the beta constant-region primer for TRBC1 and TRBC2. Ligated cDNA was amplified by four rounds of PCR with nested alpha and beta constant-region primers and SP2. A 12-nucleotide UMI and the SP2 primer were added to the cDNA 3' end by oligonucleotide ligation. Via MiXCR, TCRdb re-called the UMI-ligation and nested PCR reads, giving one row per CDR3 protein. Altogether around 110,000 distinct CDR3 sequences are present, 30% to 45% being singletons, with the ten largest covering more than 0.8%.

V and J are TRBV7-2 and TRBJ2-1, with 9 bases that match TRBD2. The TCR was taken from a human donor in good health. Sequencing was carried out using central memory CD4+ T cells from blood. CDR3 residues: CASSLTGGQKGLALGEQFF. Written as DNA, the CDR3 is TGTGCCAGCAGCTTAACGGGGGGTCAAAAGGGACTAGCCCTAGGTGAGCAGTTCTTC. Drawing the rest from reference TRBV7-2 and TRBJ2-1, the complete variable domain is GAGVSQSPSNKVTEKGKDVELRCDPISGHTALYWYRQSLGQGLEFLIYFQGNSAPDKSGLPSDRFSAERTGGSVSTLTIQRTQQEDSAVYLCASSLTGGQKGLALGEQFFGPGTRLTVL.